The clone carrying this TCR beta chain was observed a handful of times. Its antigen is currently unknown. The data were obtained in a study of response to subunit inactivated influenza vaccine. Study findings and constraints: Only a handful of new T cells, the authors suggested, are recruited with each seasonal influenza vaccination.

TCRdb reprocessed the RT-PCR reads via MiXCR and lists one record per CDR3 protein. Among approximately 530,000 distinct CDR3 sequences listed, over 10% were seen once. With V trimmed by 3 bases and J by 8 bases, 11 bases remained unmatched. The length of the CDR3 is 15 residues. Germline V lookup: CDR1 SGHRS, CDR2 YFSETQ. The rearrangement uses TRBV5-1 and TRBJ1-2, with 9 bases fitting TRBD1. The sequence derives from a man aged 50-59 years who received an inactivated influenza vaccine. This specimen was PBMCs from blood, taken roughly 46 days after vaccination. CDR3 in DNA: TGCGCCAGCAGCTCTACGCCTCGGGACAGGGAAGGCTACACCTTC. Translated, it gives CASSSTPRDREGYTF.